Listed below are T cell receptor beta chains from one sample, sequenced in a study of blood T cell repertoires in COVID-19. The table came from immunoSEQ multiplex PCR; TCRdb's copy has only in-frame clones and leaves some out. The sample includes about 200,000 clones, approximately 80% of them seen just once. What was sequenced was peripheral blood. These receptors all come from a man in his 60s with COVID-19, enrolled during active disease. The CDR3 runs from the conserved cysteine through the conserved F or W. D genes are given only for firm matches. Only some rows state a clone size, as once, few, many or a class for expanded clones.

>.|.|TRBJ1-4|TRBV7-6
TGTGCCAGCAGCTTCCTCGGTGGGGGCATCGCTGAAAAACTGTTTTTT
CASSFLGGGIAEKLFF
>.|.|TRBJ1-5|TRBV2
TGTGCCAGCAGTCCCCTGACAGTTAATCAGCCCCAGCATTTT
CASSPLTVNQPQHF
>.|.|TRBJ1-3|TRBV2
TGTGCCAGCCAGGGAGGAGGAAACACCATATATTTT
CASQGGGNTIYF
>.|TRBD1|TRBJ2-2|TRBV7-3
TGTGCCAGCAGCCTACAGGGGGCTGTCGGGGAGCTGTTTTTT
CASSLQGAVGELFF
>few|.|TRBJ2-7|TRBV10-2
TGCGCCAGCAGTCCCCCCGACCAGACAGGGAGGAGGTACGAGCAGTACTTC
CASSPPDQTGRRYEQYF
>.|TRBD2|TRBJ2-3|TRBV5-4
TGTGCCAGCAGCGTGAATAGCGGGAGGGCGTCAGATACGCAGTATTTT
CASSVNSGRASDTQYF
>.|.|TRBJ2-1|TRBV7-2
TGTGCCAGCTTACGGGAGTCGGGGGACAATGAGCAGTTCTTC
CASLRESGDNEQFF
>.|TRBD1|TRBJ1-2|TRBV5-5
TGTGCCAGCAGCTTCCAACAGGGGGCGGGTTATGGCTACACCTTC
CASSFQQGAGYGYTF
>.|.|TRBJ1-4|TRBV7-9
TGTGCCAGCAGCTACAGTAGAGCTAATGAAAAACTGTTTTTT
CASSYSRANEKLFF
>.|.|TRBJ2-7|TRBV4-2
TGTGCCAGCAGCCCGCAGAGGGGTAGCGGAACCTACGAGCAGTACTTC
CASSPQRGSGTYEQYF
>.|TRBD2|TRBJ2-7|TRBV5-1
TGCGCCAGCAGCACCGGGACTAGCGGGCTTTACGAGCAGTACTTC
CASSTGTSGLYEQYF
>few|TRBD1|TRBJ2-5|TRBV10-3
TGTGCCATCAGTGAGAAAGGGACAGGGGCCAGTGGGGCTAGAGAGACCCAGTACTTC
CAISEKGTGASGARETQYF
>once|TRBD1|TRBJ2-5|TRBV12-5
TGTGCTAGTGGTATAGACAGGGGAGAGACCCAGTACTTC
CASGIDRGETQYF
>.|.|TRBJ1-2|TRBV6-5
TGTGCCAGCAGTTACTGGGGGCTTGGCTACACCTTC
CASSYWGLGYTF
>.|TRBD1|TRBJ1-5|TRBV6-2/TRBV6-3
TGTGCCAGCAGTTACCGTGTCAGACAGGGAAGCAATCAGCCCCAGCATTTT
CASSYRVRQGSNQPQHF
>.|.|TRBJ1-5|TRBV3-1/TRBV3-2
TGTGCCAGCAGCTTCAGGGTTAGCAATCGGCCCCAGCATTTT
CASSFRVSNRPQHF
>.|TRBD1|TRBJ2-7|TRBV27
TGTGCCAGCAGTTCCTCCGGGACAGGGGAGAGAGAGCAGTACTTC
CASSSSGTGEREQYF
>.|.|TRBJ1-5|TRBV2
TGTGCCAGCAGTGGCCAGGGGTTAAGTCAGCCCCAGCATTTT
CASSGQGLSQPQHF
>.|.|TRBJ2-3|TRBV6-5
TGTGCCAGCCAAATGACAGGTACCACAGATACGCAGTATTTT
CASQMTGTTDTQYF
>.|.|TRBJ1-1|TRBV4-1
TGCGCCAGCAGCCAAGTATTGGGCAACAGGAACACTGAAGCTTTCTTT
CASSQVLGNRNTEAFF
>.|TRBD2|TRBJ2-1|TRBV9
TGTGCCAGCAGCGTATCTAGCGGGTACTACAATGAGCAGTTCTTC
CASSVSSGYYNEQFF
>.|.|TRBJ2-5|TRBV10-2
TGCGCCAGCAGTGAATCTACCTTCGGGGAGACCCAGTACTTC
CASSESTFGETQYF
>.|TRBD1|TRBJ2-1|TRBV6-6
TGTGCCAGCAGCCCTCGACAGGGAGCCTACAATGAGCAGTTCTTC
CASSPRQGAYNEQFF
>once|TRBD1|TRBJ2-1|TRBV11-2
TGTGCCAGCAGTCCGGGACAGGGGTCCTACAATGAGCAGTTCTTC
CASSPGQGSYNEQFF
>.|.|TRBJ1-6|TRBV27
TGTGCCTCTCGAGCCCTCCCTAACTATAATTCACCCCTCCACTTT
CASRALPNYNSPLHF
>.|.|TRBJ1-1|TRBV3-1/TRBV3-2
TGTGCCAGCAGTGCGGGAAAGAACACTGAAGCTTTCTTT
CASSAGKNTEAFF
>once|TRBD1|TRBJ1-4|TRBV30
TGTGCCTGGAGTCCCAGGGGGCTTGGGGAAAAACTGTTTTTT
CAWSPRGLGEKLFF
>.|.|TRBJ2-1|TRBV7-3
TGTGCCAGCAGCTTAACGTCGGTTAGTGAGCAGTTCTTC
CASSLTSVSEQFF
>few|TRBD1|TRBJ1-6|TRBV5-4
TGTGCCAGCACCATGGACAGGGGGTATTCACCCCTCCACTTT
CASTMDRGYSPLHF
>once|.|TRBJ1-2|TRBV7-9
TGTGCCAGCAGCTTAGCGCCGGAGACTGTCTATGGCTACACCTTC
CASSLAPETVYGYTF
>.|.|TRBJ2-1|TRBV3-1/TRBV3-2
TGTGCCAGCAGCCCCGGAGCATATTTAAAAAATGAGCAGTTCTTC
CASSPGAYLKNEQFF
>.|TRBD1|TRBJ1-1|TRBV11-3
TGTGCCAGCAGCCGGGGACAGCACACTGAAGCTTTCTTT
CASSRGQHTEAFF
>.|.|TRBJ2-5|TRBV30
TGTGCCTGGAGCACAGGTTCCGAGACCCAGTACTTC
CAWSTGSETQYF
>once|TRBD1|TRBJ2-5|TRBV27
TGTGCCAGCAGTCAAAGGGGGCCCTCCTTCTTACAAGAGACCCAGTACTTC
CASSQRGPSFLQETQYF
>.|TRBD2|TRBJ2-4|TRBV4-1
TGCGCCAGCAGCCAAGACAGCGGGGGAGCCAAAAACATTCAGTACTTC
CASSQDSGGAKNIQYF
>.|TRBD1|TRBJ2-5|TRBV5-6
TGTGCCAGCAGCCCGACAGGGGCCAAGCAAGAGACCCAGTACTTC
CASSPTGAKQETQYF
>.|.|TRBJ1-6|TRBV28
TGTGCCAGCAGTTATCAGGGGAATTCACCCCTCCACTTT
CASSYQGNSPLHF
>once|.|TRBJ1-5|TRBV4-1
TGCGCCAGCAGCCAAACGTCCAGGGATCAGCCCCAGCATTTT
CASSQTSRDQPQHF
>.|TRBD1|TRBJ1-1|TRBV18
TGTGCCAGCTCACCGGGACAGCAGGGTGAAGCTTTCTTT
CASSPGQQGEAFF
>.|.|TRBJ1-3|TRBV18
TGTGCCAGCTCACCACAGACAGGCTCTGGAAACACCATATATTTT
CASSPQTGSGNTIYF
>.|.|TRBJ2-7|TRBV6-5
TGTGCCAGCAGCGAGCGAGACAGCTCCTACGAGCAGTACTTC
CASSERDSSYEQYF
>.|.|TRBJ1-5|TRBV19
TGTGCCAGTAGTATCGCAGGGCTCAGCAATCAGCCCCAGCATTTT
CASSIAGLSNQPQHF
>.|.|TRBJ1-2|TRBV3-1/TRBV3-2
TGTGCCAGCAGCCAAGTGTCCAGGGTGAATGGCTACACCTTC
CASSQVSRVNGYTF
>.|TRBD2|TRBJ2-7|TRBV18
TGTGCCAGCTCACCACCTAGGCCTAGCGGGAGGACTGAGCAGTACTTC
CASSPPRPSGRTEQYF
>.|.|TRBJ1-6|TRBV2
TGTGCCAGCAGTGTAGGATCAGGGGATAATTCACCCCTCCACTTT
CASSVGSGDNSPLHF
>few|.|TRBJ1-1|TRBV19
TGTGCCAGTAGTGTTCCCCAGGTGAACAGTGAAGCTTTCTTT
CASSVPQVNSEAFF
>.|TRBD1|TRBJ1-2|TRBV27
TGTGCCAGCAGTTCAACCAGGGGGTGGGGTGGCTACACCTTC
CASSSTRGWGGYTF
>.|.|TRBJ1-3|TRBV4-3
TGCGCCAGCAGCCAAGCTCGGGGACTGTTTTCGGGAAACACCATATATTTT
CASSQARGLFSGNTIYF
>.|.|TRBJ2-3|TRBV4-1
TGCGCCAGCAGCCAACCAAGCGGCCGTTTTACGCAGTATTTT
CASSQPSGRFTQYF